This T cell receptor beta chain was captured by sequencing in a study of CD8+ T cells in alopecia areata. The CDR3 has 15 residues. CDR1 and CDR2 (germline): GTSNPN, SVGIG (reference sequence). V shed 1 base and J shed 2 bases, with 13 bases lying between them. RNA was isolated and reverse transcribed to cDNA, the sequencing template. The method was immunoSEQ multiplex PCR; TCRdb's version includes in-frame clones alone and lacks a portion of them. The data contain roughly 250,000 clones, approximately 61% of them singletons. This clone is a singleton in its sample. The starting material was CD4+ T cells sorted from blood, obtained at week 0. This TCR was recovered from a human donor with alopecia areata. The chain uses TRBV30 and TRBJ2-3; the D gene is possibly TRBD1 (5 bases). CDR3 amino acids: CAWSGRVAFTDTQYF. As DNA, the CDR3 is TGTGCCTGGAGTGGCAGGGTAGCCTTCACAGATACGCAGTATTTT.